Below, 20 T cell receptor beta chains from the same sample are listed, as sequenced in a study of T cell responses to AZD1222 COVID-19 vaccine. Clones were sequenced by immunoSEQ multiplex PCR, and TCRdb holds only the in-frame ones, with some missing. The data show approximately 130,000 clones, 88% seen once. The input for sequencing was peripheral blood, taken 28 days after the second AZD1222 dose. The origin of the receptors is an adult who received the AZD1222 COVID-19 vaccine.

As regards this clone: The same CDR3 also results from other DNA sequences found in this sample. The chain uses TRBV12-3 or TRBV12-4 and TRBJ1-1; D may be TRBD1 (5 bases). V was shortened by 1 base and J by 5 bases, with 5 bases between the two germline ends. This CDR3 contains 12 residues. CDR3 bases: TGTGCCAGCAGTTTAGAGGGGACTGAAGCTTTCTTT. Residues: CASSLEGTEAFF.

The chain has TRBV3-1 (or the pseudogene TRBV3-2) and TRBJ1-1; D might be TRBD1 (6 bases). V lost 4 bases and J 5 bases, leaving 17 bases between the germline ends. The CDR3 spans 15 residues. Germline CDR1 reads LGHDT; CDR2 reads YNNKEL (reference sequence). The CDR3 DNA reads TGTGCCAGCAGCCCCGTTGCGGGGGCCGGAACTGAAGCTTTCTTT. This encodes CASSPVAGAGTEAFF.

V is TRBV6-5 and J is TRBJ1-6; TRBD1 matches at 8 bases. The J segment lost 6 bases and the V segment lost 4 bases, leaving 2 bases of the junction unmatched. Germline lookup yields CDR1 MNHEY and CDR2 SVGAGI. This CDR3 has 14 amino acids. The CDR3 DNA reads as TGTGCCAGCAGTTGGGACAGGCTTAATTCACCCCTCCACTTT. Protein product: CASSWDRLNSPLHF.

The chain's CDR3 is CASKDSRFKETQYF. Here the CDR3 DNA reads TGTGCCAGTAAAGACAGCCGCTTCAAAGAGACCCAGTACTTC. The chain has TRBV19 and TRBJ2-5, with D perhaps TRBD1 (5 bases). The CDR3 loop spans 14 amino acids. The ends were cut back, 7 bases at V and 3 bases at J, with 15 bases in the middle. Looked up from germline, CDR1 is LNHDA and CDR2 is SQIVND (reference sequence).

This clone has more than one count but fewer than ten. V gene TRBV25-1 combines with J gene TRBJ1-4; no definite D call. V was pared by 4 bases and J by 7 bases, with 16 bases between. Germline V lookup: CDR1 MGHDK, CDR2 SYGVNS. This CDR3 is built from 15 residues. This CDR3 is CASSGWTGVTEKLFF. CDR3 coding DNA: TGTGCCAGCAGTGGGTGGACGGGCGTCACTGAAAAACTGTTTTTT.

The gene calls are TRBV10-3 and TRBJ1-1; TRBD1 might be the D (6 bases). Germline loops: CDR1 ENHRY, CDR2 SYGVKD. Trimming took 8 bases from V and 3 from J, leaving 13 bases between them. The CDR3 length is 13 residues. CDR3 sequence: CAIRTASDTEAFF. The CDR3 bases are TGTGCCATCCGGACAGCCTCGGACACTGAAGCTTTCTTT.

The chain joins TRBV7-7 to TRBJ2-1, with no clear D. Germline values: CDR1 SSHAT, CDR2 FNYEAQ (reference sequence). The CDR3 loop spans 15 amino acids. V lost 1 base to trimming and J lost 1 base, with 8 bases between them. The CDR3 protein is CASSLGFESYNEQFF. CDR3 bases: TGTGCCAGCAGCTTAGGGTTCGAGTCCTACAATGAGCAGTTCTTC.

J is TRBJ1-6 and V is TRBV30; D uncertain. Germline CDR1 is GTSNPN and CDR2 is SVGIG (reference sequence). The ends were cut back, 7 bases at V and 8 bases at J, with 18 bases in the middle. The CDR3 is made up of 14 amino acids. CDR3 protein: CAYTPAGDHSPLHF. The CDR3 DNA reads as TGTGCCTACACCCCCGCGGGAGACCATTCACCCCTCCACTTT. Based on the CDR3 plus reference TRBV30 and TRBJ1-6, the full variable domain is SQTIHQWPATLVQPVGSPLSLECTVEGTSNPNLYWYRQAAGRGLQLLFYSVGIGQISSEVPQNLSASRPQDRQFILSSKKLLLSDSGFYLCAYTPAGDHSPLHFGNGTRLTVT.

The gene calls are TRBV9 and TRBJ2-2; D is possibly TRBD1 (5 bases). The CDR3 consists of 14 residues. Germline CDR1 reads SGDLS; CDR2 reads YYNGEE. V lost 3 bases and J lost 4, with 10 bases in between. CDR3 in amino acids: CASSERQLTGELFF. CDR3 bases: TGTGCCAGCAGCGAGAGACAGCTCACCGGGGAGCTGTTTTTT.

This chain joins TRBV6-6 and TRBJ1-1, with 8 positions matching TRBD1. Germline CDR1 and CDR2: MNHNY and SVGAGI (reference sequence). The V and J ends lost 2 bases and 4 bases, in that order; junction bases with no gene match: 6. The CDR3 totals 15 residues. Here the CDR3 DNA reads TGTGCCAGCAGTTACCCGGGGACAGGTGGCACTGAAGCTTTCTTT. Translation: CASSYPGTGGTEAFF.

The V gene is TRBV29-1, the J gene TRBJ2-7; possibly TRBD1 for D (5 bases). CDR1 is SQVTM and CDR2 is ANQGSEA in the germline V gene. This CDR3 is built from 10 residues. The ends were cut back, 5 bases at V and 7 bases at J, with 9 bases in the middle. CDR3 amino acids: CSVQGEEQYF. The CDR3 nucleotides read TGCAGCGTTCAGGGCGAAGAGCAGTACTTC.

The chain is built from TRBV13 and TRBJ2-3; TRBD1 aligns across 8 bases. This CDR3 contains 15 residues. CDR1 and CDR2 (germline): PRHDT, FYEKMQ (reference sequence). V lost 5 bases, J lost 0 bases, and 4 bases stayed unmatched. The CDR3 protein is CASSPRDRSTDTQYF. The DNA of the CDR3 is TGTGCCAGCAGCCCCAGGGACAGGAGCACAGATACGCAGTATTTT.

The chain joins TRBV3-1 (or the pseudogene TRBV3-2) to TRBJ1-6; D might be TRBD1 (5 bases). CDR3 length: 15 amino acids. Deletions cut 0 bases from V and 7 bases from J, with 10 bases between. Looked up from germline, CDR1 is LGHDT and CDR2 is YNNKEL (reference sequence). The chain's CDR3 is CASSQDSGRNSPLHF. The CDR3 DNA reads TGTGCCAGCAGCCAAGACTCGGGACGAAATTCACCCCTCCACTTT.

The rearrangement links TRBV5-1 to TRBJ1-4, with D unclear. The V gene lost 4 bases and the J gene lost 5 bases, with 12 bases spanning the gap. The CDR3 consists of 14 residues. The V gene's germline CDR1 is SGHRS and CDR2 YFSETQ. The CDR3 is CASSPDHGNEKLFF. The CDR3 region has the DNA TGCGCCAGCAGCCCCGATCACGGGAATGAAAAACTGTTTTTT.

The rearrangement links TRBV18 to TRBJ2-2, with TRBD2 matching 11 bases. The CDR3 extends over 18 amino acids. Trimming took 0 bases from V and 6 from J; bases not matched to a gene: 9. The germline gives CDR1 KGHSH, CDR2 LQKENI. CDR3 sequence (DNA): TGTGCCAGCTCACCACCGCAGGGACTAGCGGATACTCCCGGGGAGCTGTTTTTT. Its translation: CASSPPQGLADTPGELFF.

The rearrangement joins TRBV13 to TRBJ1-6; D not certain. Germline loops: CDR1 PRHDT, CDR2 FYEKMQ (reference sequence). V gave up 0 bases and J gave up 0 bases, with 9 bases separating them. This CDR3 has 17 residues. The CDR3: CASSLGLRNSYNSPLHF. The DNA of the CDR3 is TGTGCCAGCAGCTTAGGCTTGAGGAACTCCTATAATTCACCCCTCCACTTT.

The J gene is TRBJ2-7, the V gene TRBV16; D unresolved. This CDR3 has 12 amino acids. Germline-derived CDR1 and CDR2 are KGHSY and FQNENV. V lost 0 bases, J lost 4 bases, and 4 bases lay in between. The CDR3: CASSQSSYEQYF. CDR3 DNA sequence: TGTGCCAGCAGCCAATCGAGTTACGAGCAGTACTTC.

The rearrangement uses TRBV5-4 and TRBJ2-1; TRBD1 is a possible D gene (6 bases). This CDR3 contains 13 residues. With 2 bases removed from V and 6 bases from J, the gap between germline ends came to 9 bases. Germline V CDR1 and CDR2: SGHNT, YYREEE (reference sequence). The CDR3 region is CASSFKGVNEQFF. The CDR3 nucleotides are TGTGCCAGCAGCTTTAAGGGGGTCAATGAGCAGTTCTTC.

This rearrangement joins TRBV14 to TRBJ2-1; a weak D match, TRBD1 (6 bases). Deletions cut 5 bases from V and 8 bases from J, with 13 bases between. The germline V gene encodes CDR1 SGHDN and CDR2 FVKESK. The CDR3 is made up of 13 amino acids. Here the CDR3 DNA reads TGTGCCAGCAGCTTTTACCCAGGGGATGAGCAGTTCTTC. Its translation is CASSFYPGDEQFF.

This clone was observed once. This rearrangement joins TRBV7-2 to TRBJ1-6, with 7 nucleotides matching TRBD1. Germline V CDR1 and CDR2: SGHTA, FQGNSA. This CDR3 has 14 residues. V was pared by 6 bases and J by 8 bases, with 7 bases of the junction left unmatched. CDR3 in amino acids: CASSYDRAYSPLHF. The DNA of the CDR3 is TGTGCCAGCAGTTATGACAGGGCGTATTCACCCCTCCACTTT.